This is a list of T cell receptor beta chains from one sample in a study of response to subunit inactivated influenza vaccine. A single record per CDR3 protein comes from TCRdb applying MiXCR to the RT-PCR reads. The repertoire holds a few hundred thousand distinct CDR3 sequences, with 20% to 25% as singletons. The sample in question was PBMCs from blood, obtained approximately 20 months after vaccination. The receptors originated from a man between 45 and 75 years old who received an inactivated influenza vaccine. The CDR3 runs from the conserved cysteine through the conserved F or W. Fields, in order: V gene, J gene, clone size, D gene, CDR3 protein, CDR3 DNA. A D gene is named only where the DNA matches it firmly. A row's size may be missing; if present it is once, few, many or a size class.

V gene: TRBV27
J gene: TRBJ1-2
clone size: few
D gene: TRBD1
CDR3 protein: CASSPTGGTGGYTF
CDR3 DNA: TGTGCCAGCAGTCCGACAGGGGGGACTGGGGGCTACACCTTC

V gene: TRBV12-3/TRBV12-4
J gene: TRBJ2-3
clone size: -
D gene: -
CDR3 protein: CASSLVGGGGTDTQYF
CDR3 DNA: TGTGCCAGCAGTTTGGTGGGTGGAGGTGGCACAGATACGCAGTATTTT

V gene: TRBV15
J gene: TRBJ1-2
clone size: many
D gene: -
CDR3 protein: CATSRDVGSAGTGYTF
CDR3 DNA: TGTGCCACCAGCAGAGATGTGGGTTCGGCGGGAACTGGCTACACCTTC

V gene: TRBV20-1
J gene: TRBJ1-6
clone size: -
D gene: -
CDR3 protein: CSAKRTHSYNSPLHF
CDR3 DNA: TGCAGTGCTAAGCGGACCCACTCCTATAATTCACCCCTCCACTTT

V gene: TRBV27
J gene: TRBJ1-4
clone size: -
D gene: -
CDR3 protein: CASSSSGGLGKLFF
CDR3 DNA: TGTGCCAGCAGTTCGTCGGGGGGTTTAGGAAAACTGTTTTTT

V gene: TRBV7-9
J gene: TRBJ1-3
clone size: -
D gene: -
CDR3 protein: CARETDGDSGNTIYF
CDR3 DNA: TGTGCCAGGGAAACGGACGGAGACTCTGGAAACACCATATATTTT

V gene: TRBV7-2
J gene: TRBJ2-1
clone size: -
D gene: TRBD1
CDR3 protein: CASSLTTGTGNNEQFF
CDR3 DNA: TGTGCCAGCAGCCTGACAACCGGGACAGGGAACAATGAGCAGTTCTTC

V gene: TRBV25-1
J gene: TRBJ2-2
clone size: few
D gene: TRBD1
CDR3 protein: CASSEWTGENTGELFF
CDR3 DNA: TGTGCCAGCAGTGAATGGACAGGGGAAAACACCGGGGAGCTGTTTTTT

V gene: TRBV20-1
J gene: TRBJ2-5
clone size: few
D gene: TRBD1
CDR3 protein: CSAREMDRPPETQYF
CDR3 DNA: TGCAGTGCTAGAGAGATGGACAGGCCCCCGGAGACCCAGTACTTC

V gene: TRBV7-2
J gene: TRBJ2-3
clone size: few
D gene: TRBD2
CDR3 protein: CASSEASGRTDTQYF
CDR3 DNA: TGTGCCAGCAGCGAGGCTAGCGGCCGCACAGATACGCAGTATTTT

V gene: TRBV6-2/TRBV6-3
J gene: TRBJ1-1
clone size: -
D gene: -
CDR3 protein: CASTPRKYGEAFF
CDR3 DNA: TGTGCCAGCACCCCACGGAAATACGGTGAAGCTTTCTTT

V gene: TRBV30
J gene: TRBJ1-2
clone size: -
D gene: -
CDR3 protein: CAWGEVGTQLSGYTF
CDR3 DNA: TGTGCCTGGGGGGAGGTAGGGACACAGCTCAGCGGCTACACCTTC

V gene: TRBV29-1
J gene: TRBJ1-4
clone size: -
D gene: -
CDR3 protein: CSARDFNEKLYF
CDR3 DNA: TGCAGCGCTCGGGACTTTAATGAAAAACTGTATTTT

V gene: TRBV7-8
J gene: TRBJ2-1
clone size: -
D gene: TRBD2
CDR3 protein: CASSLSRLATSYNEQFF
CDR3 DNA: TGTGCCAGCAGCTTATCGAGACTAGCGACCTCCTACAATGAGCAGTTCTTC

V gene: TRBV11-2
J gene: TRBJ1-5
clone size: -
D gene: -
CDR3 protein: CASSSRQAAGVTQHF
CDR3 DNA: TGTGCCAGCAGCTCCCGACAGGCCGCGGGGGTGACCCAGCATTTT

V gene: TRBV20-1
J gene: TRBJ2-3
clone size: -
D gene: -
CDR3 protein: CSAAARGGRTDTQYF
CDR3 DNA: TGCAGTGCAGCCGCGAGAGGGGGGCGCACAGATACGCAGTATTTT

V gene: TRBV4-3
J gene: TRBJ1-2
clone size: -
D gene: -
CDR3 protein: CASSQDLGISRGYTF
CDR3 DNA: TGCGCCAGCAGCCAAGATCTAGGCATTTCACGAGGCTACACCTTC

V gene: TRBV3-1
J gene: TRBJ1-5
clone size: many
D gene: -
CDR3 protein: CASSQDPANQPQHF
CDR3 DNA: TGTGCCAGCAGCCAAGATCCAGCCAATCAGCCCCAGCATTTT

V gene: TRBV11-2
J gene: TRBJ2-7
clone size: few
D gene: -
CDR3 protein: CASSLSGNNEQYF
CDR3 DNA: TGTGCCAGCAGCTTATCCGGGAACAACGAGCAGTACTTC

V gene: TRBV19
J gene: TRBJ1-2
clone size: few
D gene: TRBD1
CDR3 protein: CASSISTATGYGYTF
CDR3 DNA: TGTGCCAGTAGTATCTCGACAGCGACAGGGTATGGCTACACCTTC

V gene: TRBV11-2
J gene: TRBJ2-3
clone size: few
D gene: TRBD2
CDR3 protein: CASSLTLAGVMSDTQYF
CDR3 DNA: TGTGCCAGCAGCTTAACACTAGCGGGAGTTATGTCAGATACGCAGTATTTT

V gene: TRBV5-1
J gene: TRBJ1-1
clone size: many
D gene: -
CDR3 protein: CASRVTPDSNTEAFF
CDR3 DNA: TGCGCCAGCAGAGTTACCCCGGACTCGAACACTGAAGCTTTCTTT